These 21 T cell receptor beta chains originate from one sample sequenced in a study of cytomegalovirus exposure and HLA in healthy donors (dated by TCRdb to about 2017). Preparation of the library involved the immunoSEQ multiplex PCR assay. A mixture of 60 forward primers for TCR Vbeta segments and 13 reverse primers for TCR Jbeta segments was used in the multiplex PCR. TCRdb carries this immuneACCESS record with in-frame sequences only. Its versions omit some clonotypes, under half of them owing to an unresolved V gene in the studies checked, with the rest unexplained. This sample lists roughly 220,000 clones; around four fifths were detected once. In total, the top ten clones hold roughly 1.5% of the sample. Sequences were obtained from PBMCs. The receptors come from a man aged 50-60 years in good health and CMV-seronegative.

The genes are TRBV4-1 and TRBJ2-7; a possible D gene is TRBD2 (6 bases). The CDR3 is made up of 16 amino acids. CDR1 is MGHRA, CDR2 YSYEKL, per germline. The ends were cut back, 1 base at V and 7 bases at J, with 20 bases in the middle. CDR3 DNA sequence: TGCGCCAGCAGCCAAGGGCCCGGGGAGGCGATGGGGGAGCAGTACTTC. Its protein is CASSQGPGEAMGEQYF.

V is TRBV4-1 and J is TRBJ2-7; D perhaps matches TRBD1 (8 bases). With 8 bases removed from V and 4 bases from J, the gap between germline ends came to 27 bases. This CDR3 region has 17 residues. Germline-derived CDR1 and CDR2 are MGHRA and YSYEKL. The DNA of the CDR3 is TGCGCCAGCGGCGGGGGTCTCGGGCAGGGGGCTGGTTACGAGCAGTACTTC. It yields the protein CASGGGLGQGAGYEQYF.

In this sample, this clone turned up a few times. V is TRBV5-5 and J is TRBJ1-4; unclear D gene. The CDR3 totals 15 residues. The V gene lost 6 bases and the J gene lost 4 bases, with 16 bases spanning the gap. Germline CDR1 is SGHKS and CDR2 is YYEKEE (reference sequence). CDR3 DNA sequence: TGTGCCAGCATGATTGGGCAGAACCTTAATGAAAAACTGTTTTTT. Protein sequence: CASMIGQNLNEKLFF.

The chain uses TRBV6-1 and TRBJ1-5; no definite D call. The V gene lost 0 bases and the J gene lost 6 bases, with 9 bases spanning the gap. Germline V gives CDR1 MNHNS, CDR2 SASEGT. The CDR3 sequence is 14 residues long. DNA of the CDR3: TGTGCCAGCAGTGAAGCACTTTCATTTCAGCCCCAGCATTTT. Translation: CASSEALSFQPQHF.

The gene calls are TRBV10-2 and TRBJ2-7; 11 nucleotides align to TRBD1. CDR1 is WSHSY, CDR2 SAAADI, per germline. V trimming: 3 bases; J trimming: 7 bases; junction bases outside the gene matches: 8. The CDR3 is 15 amino acids. Here the CDR3 reads CASSDIGQGADEQYF. For the CDR3, the DNA is TGCGCCAGCAGTGACATTGGACAGGGGGCGGATGAGCAGTACTTC.

The V and J genes are TRBV28 and TRBJ2-3; 7 nucleotides align to TRBD2. Looked up from germline, CDR1 is MDHEN and CDR2 is SYDVKM. With 6 bases clipped from V and 2 bases from J, the junction kept 5 bases outside the gene matches. The CDR3 has 14 amino acids. The CDR3 DNA follows: TGTGCCAGCAGCCGAAGCGGGAACACAGATACGCAGTATTTT. This gives the protein CASSRSGNTDTQYF.

The V call is TRBV7-9, the J call TRBJ1-1; D ambiguous. Germline V gives CDR1 SEHNR, CDR2 FQNEAQ (reference sequence). V dropped 4 bases and J dropped 10 bases, with 19 bases sitting between them. The CDR3 loop spans 14 amino acids. This CDR3 reads CASSYPRAERVAFF. CDR3 bases: TGTGCCAGCAGCTATCCCCGGGCCGAGAGGGTAGCTTTCTTT.

In the case of this clone: This specimen includes other DNA sequences encoding the same CDR3. This chain joins TRBV4-1 and TRBJ2-3; 7 positions match TRBD2. Germline trimming cut 0 bases from V and 0 bases from J; bases unmatched to any gene: 3. CDR1 and CDR2 from the germline V gene are MGHRA and YSYEKL. The CDR3 covers 16 residues. CDR3 loop: CASSQDPSGSTDTQYF. The DNA for the CDR3 is TGCGCCAGCAGCCAAGATCCTAGCGGTAGCACAGATACGCAGTATTTT.

The rearrangement uses TRBV30 and TRBJ2-4, with no clear D. Trimming stripped 3 bases from V and 6 bases from J, with 18 bases between. The germline gives CDR1 GTSNPN, CDR2 SVGIG (reference sequence). CDR3 length: 15 residues. CDR3 sequence reads: CAWRTPSPWANIQYF. In DNA, the CDR3 is TGTGCCTGGAGGACCCCGTCACCGTGGGCAAACATTCAGTACTTC.

This clone has just a few counts. The chain has TRBV6-8 and TRBJ2-5; 7 positions agree with TRBD2. V shed 10 bases, J shed 5 bases, and the junction held 7 bases outside the gene matches. Germline assignment: CDR1 MNHGY and CDR2 SAAAGT. This CDR3 is 12 amino acids long. CDR3 sequence (DNA): TGTGCCACCATGGGGGGGTTGGAGACCCAGTACTTC. Its protein is CATMGGLETQYF.

As concerns this clone: A junction end diverges from the germline sequence, so it may reflect a read error. Other nucleotide sequences in the sample specify the same CDR3. J is TRBJ2-4 and V is TRBV2; 8 bases align to TRBD2. The germline CDR1 and CDR2 sequences are SNHLY and FYNNEI. This CDR3 region has 15 residues. In DNA form, the CDR3 reads TGTGCCAGCAGCCCCCCCGCGGGAGGTTGGAACATCCAGTACTTC. Its translation: CASSPPAGGWNIQYF.

This clone was seen a handful of times. The chain is built from TRBV7-3 and TRBJ2-1; 11 bases align to TRBD2. The length of the CDR3 is 16 residues. The junction had 7 bases not matched to a gene; V was cut back by 5 bases and J by 4 bases. Germline CDR1 and CDR2: SGHTA and FQGTGA. The CDR3 sequence: CASSAPGTSGYNEQFF. The CDR3, as DNA: TGTGCCAGCAGCGCGCCCGGGACTAGCGGTTACAATGAGCAGTTCTTC.

The rearrangement links TRBV5-1 to TRBJ2-1; 8 bases are a match to TRBD2. This CDR3 region has 16 residues. V gave up 1 base and J gave up 0 bases; unmatched junction bases: 3. Germline V gives CDR1 SGHRS, CDR2 YFSETQ. The CDR3 reads CASSLTGTSSYNEQFF. The CDR3 region has the DNA TGCGCCAGCAGCTTGACCGGGACTAGCTCCTACAATGAGCAGTTCTTC.

As regards this clone: Additional DNA sequences in this sample encode the identical CDR3. The chain links TRBV5-6 to TRBJ2-5; 8 bases are a match to TRBD1. The CDR3 spans 14 residues. J was trimmed by 4 bases and V by 2 bases; bases with no gene match: 4. The germline V gene encodes CDR1 SGHDT and CDR2 YYEEEE. CDR3: CASSFLQGGETQYF. The CDR3 coding sequence is TGTGCCAGCAGCTTCTTACAGGGGGGAGAGACCCAGTACTTC.

The chain recombines TRBV5-6 with TRBJ2-6; unclear D gene. Germline CDR1 is SGHDT and CDR2 is YYEEEE. With 2 bases removed from V and 0 bases from J, the gap between germline ends came to 12 bases. CDR3 length: 17 amino acids. The chain's CDR3 is CASSLEQQSSGANVLTF. DNA for the CDR3: TGTGCCAGCAGCTTAGAACAGCAAAGCTCTGGGGCCAACGTCCTGACTTTC.

The genes are TRBV6-1 and TRBJ2-1; unclear D gene. The CDR3 length is 11 residues. Trimming removed 5 bases from V and 7 bases from J, with 6 bases in between. The germline gives CDR1 MNHNS, CDR2 SASEGT. DNA of the CDR3: TGTGCCAGCAGTATTATAAATGAGCAGTTCTTC. Its protein is CASSIINEQFF.

This rearrangement joins TRBV5-1 to TRBJ2-3; D not resolved. V shed 4 bases and J shed 2 bases, with 14 bases lying between them. The CDR3 is made up of 15 amino acids. Germline V gene sequence: CDR1 SGHRS, CDR2 YFSETQ. The CDR3 DNA is TGCGCCAGCAGCCCAGACCGGGTAAACACAGATACGCAGTATTTT. Amino acids: CASSPDRVNTDTQYF.

The V call is TRBV2, the J call TRBJ2-1, with TRBD1 as a possible D gene (5 bases). The CDR3 loop spans 14 amino acids. V lost 5 bases to trimming and J lost 6 bases, with 14 bases between them. The germline CDR1 and CDR2 sequences are SNHLY and FYNNEI. The CDR3 region has the DNA TGTGCCAGCAGTTTGGTCAGGGTGCTCAATGAGCAGTTCTTC. It is translated as CASSLVRVLNEQFF.

A few counts support this clone. The rearrangement uses TRBV6-1 and TRBJ2-7; 12 bases are shared with TRBD2. Looked up from germline, CDR1 is MNHNS and CDR2 is SASEGT. The V segment lost 8 bases and the J segment 0 bases; nucleotides outside the gene matches: 5. CDR3 length: 15 amino acids. Here the CDR3 DNA reads TGTGCCAGCGGGACTAGCGGGCGCAGCTCCTACGAGCAGTACTTC. Its protein is CASGTSGRSSYEQYF.

The J gene is TRBJ1-5, the V gene TRBV29-1; D unclear. The CDR3 is 13 residues long. Germline CDR1 SQVTM, CDR2 ANQGSEA. The CDR3 region has the DNA TGCAGTCCCTCAGGCGACAAATATCAGCCCCAGCATTTT. This encodes CSPSGDKYQPQHF.

This clone occurred a few times. This chain uses TRBV6-4 with TRBJ2-1; 8 bases line up with TRBD2. Germline assignment: CDR1 MRHNA and CDR2 SNTAGT. The CDR3 has 15 amino acids. V shed 5 bases and J 0 bases; nucleotides not matched to a gene: 3. In nucleotides, the CDR3 is TGTGCCAGCAGTCCAGCGGGAGACTCCTACAATGAGCAGTTCTTC. Its translation: CASSPAGDSYNEQFF.